This record covers a single TCR beta chain. No antigen is known for it. Ophthalmopathy cases met thresholds of Clinical Activity Score at least 3, NOSPECS grade at least 4 and duration under 3 months. Patients showing uncontrolled infection, other autoimmune disease, pregnancy or lactation were ineligible. Diagnostic decisions used clinical symptoms, serum thyroxine and TRAb, thyroid ultrasound and orbital computed tomography. RNA transcripts yielded amplified TCR beta CDR3 regions. The study used the HTBI primer set for a first-round RT-PCR of the TCR CDR3. TCRdb recomputed calls from the multiplex PCR reads with MiXCR, one row per CDR3 protein. The repertoire holds about 380,000 distinct CDR3 sequences, with roughly 18% as singletons. The CDR3 extends over 15 amino acids. With 0 bases removed from V and 2 bases from J, the gap between germline ends came to 9 bases. The germline V gene has CDR1 WSHSY and CDR2 SAAADI.

The sample is drawn from a study of T cells in Graves' hyperthyroidism and ophthalmopathy. Overall study results and limits: Blood shared most expanded thyroid clonotypes above 0.001.

The V call is TRBV10-2, the J call TRBJ2-3, with D uncertain. The specimen was blood. The sequence was collected from a young man with Graves' ophthalmopathy. Written as DNA, the CDR3 is TGCGCCAGCAGTGAGTCGTTAGGGCTCACAGATACGCAGTATTTT. Protein product: CASSESLGLTDTQYF.